The clone carrying this T cell receptor beta chain was recorded a few times. Compared with germline, one end of the junction differs, possibly owing to a read error. CDR3 length equals 17 residues. The germline V gene encodes CDR1 SNHLY and CDR2 FYNNEI. This sample was included in a study of cytomegalovirus exposure and HLA in healthy donors. PCR used 60 Vbeta primers and 13 Jbeta primers. Sequencing used immunoSEQ multiplex PCR; TCRdb keeps in-frame clones, though not all of them. The data contain more than 95,000 clones, roughly an eighth of them singletons. This chain connects TRBV2 to TRBJ2-3; 13 bases are shared with TRBD2. The receptor was isolated from a middle-aged man in good health and CMV-seropositive. Sequencing was done on a sample of PBMCs. The DNA of the CDR3 is TGTGCCAGCAGAGAAGGGACTAGCGGGGCCGGGGGGGATACGCAGTATTTT. Translating gives CASREGTSGAGGDTQYF.